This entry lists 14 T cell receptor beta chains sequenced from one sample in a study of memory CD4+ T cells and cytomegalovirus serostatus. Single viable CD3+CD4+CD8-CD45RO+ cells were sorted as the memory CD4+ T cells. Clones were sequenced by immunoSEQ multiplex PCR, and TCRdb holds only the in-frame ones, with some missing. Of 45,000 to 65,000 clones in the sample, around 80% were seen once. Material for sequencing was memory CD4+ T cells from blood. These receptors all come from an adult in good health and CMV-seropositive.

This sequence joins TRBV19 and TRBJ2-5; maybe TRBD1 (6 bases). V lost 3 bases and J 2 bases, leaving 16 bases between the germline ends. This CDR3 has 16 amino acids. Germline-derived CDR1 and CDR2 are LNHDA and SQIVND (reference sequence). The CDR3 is CASSISLDSLQETQYF. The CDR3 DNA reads TGTGCCAGTAGTATCTCTCTGGACAGCCTACAAGAGACCCAGTACTTC.

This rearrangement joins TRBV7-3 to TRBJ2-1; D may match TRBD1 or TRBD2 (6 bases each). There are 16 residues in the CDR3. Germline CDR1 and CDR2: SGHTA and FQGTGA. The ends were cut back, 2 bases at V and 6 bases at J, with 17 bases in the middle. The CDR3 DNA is TGTGCCAGCAGCTTACGCGAGGGGGTAGCGGTCAATGAGCAGTTCTTC. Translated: CASSLREGVAVNEQFF.

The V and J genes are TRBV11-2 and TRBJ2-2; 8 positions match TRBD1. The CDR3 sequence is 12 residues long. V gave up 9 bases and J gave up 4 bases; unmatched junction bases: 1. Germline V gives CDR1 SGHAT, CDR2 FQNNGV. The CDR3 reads CASDRGTGELFF. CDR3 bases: TGTGCCAGTGACAGGGGCACCGGGGAGCTGTTTTTT. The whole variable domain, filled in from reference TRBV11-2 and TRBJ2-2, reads EAGVAQSPRYKIIEKRQSVAFWCNPISGHATLYWYQQILGQGPKLLIQFQNNGVVDDSQLPKDRFSAERLKGVDSTLKIQPAKLEDSAVYLCASDRGTGELFFGEGSRLTVL.

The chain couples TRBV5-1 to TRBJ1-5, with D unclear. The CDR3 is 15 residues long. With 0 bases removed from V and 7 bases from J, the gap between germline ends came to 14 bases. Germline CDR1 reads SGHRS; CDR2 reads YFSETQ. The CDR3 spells CASSLEGGNRQPQHF. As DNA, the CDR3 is TGCGCCAGCAGCTTGGAGGGTGGTAATCGCCAGCCCCAGCATTTT.

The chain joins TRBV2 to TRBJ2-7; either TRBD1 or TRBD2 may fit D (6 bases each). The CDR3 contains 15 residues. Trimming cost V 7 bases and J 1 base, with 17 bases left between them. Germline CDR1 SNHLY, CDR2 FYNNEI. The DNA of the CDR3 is TGTGCCAGCAACCCCGGGGGCAGCCGATCCTACGAGCAGTACTTC. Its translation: CASNPGGSRSYEQYF.

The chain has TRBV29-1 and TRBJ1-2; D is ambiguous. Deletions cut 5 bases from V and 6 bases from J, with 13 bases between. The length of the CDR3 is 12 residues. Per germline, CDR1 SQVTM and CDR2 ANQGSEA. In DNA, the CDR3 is TGCAGCGTTCGGACCGCCACCCATGGCTACACCTTC. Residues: CSVRTATHGYTF.

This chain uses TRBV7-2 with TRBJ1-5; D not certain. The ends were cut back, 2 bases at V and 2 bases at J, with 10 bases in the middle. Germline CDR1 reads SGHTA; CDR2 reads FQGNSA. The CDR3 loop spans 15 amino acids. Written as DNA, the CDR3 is TGTGCCAGCAGCTTAAATCTCTTCGGCAATCAGCCCCAGCATTTT. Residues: CASSLNLFGNQPQHF.

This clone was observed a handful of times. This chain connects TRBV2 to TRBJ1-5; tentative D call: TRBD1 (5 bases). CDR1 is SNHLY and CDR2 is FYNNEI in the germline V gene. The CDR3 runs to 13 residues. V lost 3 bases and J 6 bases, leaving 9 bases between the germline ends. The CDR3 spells CASSDQGGQPQHF. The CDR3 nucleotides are TGTGCCAGCAGTGACCAGGGAGGTCAGCCCCAGCATTTT.

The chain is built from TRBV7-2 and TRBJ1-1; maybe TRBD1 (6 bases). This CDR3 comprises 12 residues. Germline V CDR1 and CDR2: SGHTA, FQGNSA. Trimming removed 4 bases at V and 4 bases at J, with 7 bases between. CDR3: CASSSTGTEAFF. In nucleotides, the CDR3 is TGTGCCAGCAGCTCGACAGGCACTGAAGCTTTCTTT.

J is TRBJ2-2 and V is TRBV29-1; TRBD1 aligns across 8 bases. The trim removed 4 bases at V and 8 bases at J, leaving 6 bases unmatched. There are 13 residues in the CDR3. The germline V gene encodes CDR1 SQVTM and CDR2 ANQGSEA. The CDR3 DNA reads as TGCAGCGTTGGGGGACAGGCTTCAGGGGAGCTGTTTTTT. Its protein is CSVGGQASGELFF.

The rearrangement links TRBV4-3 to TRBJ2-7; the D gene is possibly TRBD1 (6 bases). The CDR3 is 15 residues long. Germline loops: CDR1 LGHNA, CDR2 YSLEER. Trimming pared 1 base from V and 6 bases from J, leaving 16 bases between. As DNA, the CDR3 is TGCGCCAGCAGCCAAGTCCAGGGGCTAGAAGGCGAGCAGTACTTC. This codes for CASSQVQGLEGEQYF.

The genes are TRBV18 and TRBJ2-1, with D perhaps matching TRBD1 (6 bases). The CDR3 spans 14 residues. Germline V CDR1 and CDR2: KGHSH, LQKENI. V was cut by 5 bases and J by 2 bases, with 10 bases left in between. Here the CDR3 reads CASSGQLAYNEQFF. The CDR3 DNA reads TGTGCCAGCTCAGGACAGCTGGCCTACAATGAGCAGTTCTTC.

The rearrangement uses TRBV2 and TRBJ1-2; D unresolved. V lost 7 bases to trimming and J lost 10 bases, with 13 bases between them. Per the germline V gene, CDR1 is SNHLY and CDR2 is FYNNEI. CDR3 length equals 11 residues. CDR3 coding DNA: TGTGCCAGCATTACTCTAGGGTTCTACACCTTC. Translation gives CASITLGFYTF.

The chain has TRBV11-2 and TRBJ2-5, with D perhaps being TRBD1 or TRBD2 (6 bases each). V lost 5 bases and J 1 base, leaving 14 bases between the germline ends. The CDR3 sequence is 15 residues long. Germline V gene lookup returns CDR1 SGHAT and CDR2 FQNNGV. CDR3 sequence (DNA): TGTGCCAGCAGCCCCCCCGGGGGCAGCCAAGAGACCCAGTACTTC. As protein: CASSPPGGSQETQYF. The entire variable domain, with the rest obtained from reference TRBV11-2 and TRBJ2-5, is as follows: EAGVAQSPRYKIIEKRQSVAFWCNPISGHATLYWYQQILGQGPKLLIQFQNNGVVDDSQLPKDRFSAERLKGVDSTLKIQPAKLEDSAVYLCASSPPGGSQETQYFGPGTRLLVL.